One and the same sample provided the 16 T cell receptor beta chains below, sequenced in a study of cytomegalovirus exposure and HLA in healthy donors. Here immunoSEQ multiplex PCR was the method, and the copy in TCRdb shows in-frame clones only, minus some. The table records a few hundred thousand clones, nearly 90% of them present only once. Material: PBMCs. The receptors originated from a man younger than 40 in good health and CMV-seronegative.

V usage is TRBV18 and J usage is TRBJ2-6; D is undetermined. Deletions cut 4 bases from V and 10 bases from J, with 11 bases between. This CDR3 contains 13 residues. CDR1 is KGHSH, CDR2 LQKENI, per germline. The CDR3 region is CASSLAARNVLTF. The DNA for the CDR3 is TGTGCCAGCTCACTCGCGGCGAGGAACGTCCTGACTTTC.

With regard to this clone: No conserved phenylalanine or tryptophan is present at the end of the CDR3, so a read error is the likely explanation. This chain uses TRBV27 with TRBJ1-6; D is ambiguous. The germline V gene encodes CDR1 MNHEY and CDR2 SMNVEV (reference sequence). CDR3 length: 15 amino acids. The V gene lost 2 bases and the J gene lost 8 bases, with 13 bases spanning the gap. CDR3 in amino acids: CASSLTGEYYSPLHL. CDR3 nucleotide sequence: TGTGCCAGCAGTTTAACTGGGGAGTACTATTCACCCCTCCACCTT.

The chain joins TRBV15 to TRBJ2-3, with D possibly TRBD2 on 6 matching bases. V was trimmed by 1 base and J by 4 bases, leaving 9 bases between them. The CDR3 runs to 14 residues. CDR1 is LNHNV, CDR2 YYDKDF, per germline (reference sequence). The CDR3 DNA is TGTGCCACCAGCAGAGGACTAGACTCAGATACGCAGTATTTT. It is translated as CATSRGLDSDTQYF.

V gene TRBV7-8 combines with J gene TRBJ2-4; 9 bases are shared with TRBD1. Germline CDR1 is SGHVS and CDR2 is FQNEAQ. The CDR3 is 16 residues long. Trimming removed 5 bases from V and 3 bases from J; junction bases left unmatched: 8. The CDR3, as DNA: TGTGCCAGCAGCCCCGACAGGGGGACTGTCAAAAACATTCAGTACTTC. Its protein is CASSPDRGTVKNIQYF. Full variable domain (rest looked up from reference TRBV7-8 and TRBJ2-4): GAGVSQSPRYKVAKRGQDVALRCDPISGHVSLFWYQQALGQGPEFLTYFQNEAQLDKSGLPSDRFFAERPEGSVSTLKIQRTQQEDSAVYLCASSPDRGTVKNIQYFGAGTRLSVL.

The V call is TRBV7-8, the J call TRBJ1-1, with D unresolved. The ends were cut back, 5 bases at V and 4 bases at J, with 14 bases in the middle. Looked up from germline, CDR1 is SGHVS and CDR2 is FQNEAQ. The length of the CDR3 is 14 residues. Here the CDR3 DNA reads TGTGCCAGCAGCGCCGTAACGGTTCCCACTGAAGCTTTCTTT. Translating it yields CASSAVTVPTEAFF.

In DNA form, the CDR3 reads TGTGCCACCAGCAGAGATATTCCTGAGCAGTTCTTC. It is translated as CATSRDIPEQFF. The chain is built from TRBV15 and TRBJ2-1; D not certain. V lost 0 bases and J 9 bases, leaving 6 bases between the germline ends. The germline V gene encodes CDR1 LNHNV and CDR2 YYDKDF (reference sequence). The CDR3 sequence is 12 residues long.

The rearrangement links TRBV27 to TRBJ1-5, with D possibly TRBD1 on 6 matching bases. CDR1 is MNHEY and CDR2 is SMNVEV in the germline V gene (reference sequence). There are 14 residues in the CDR3. V lost 6 bases to trimming and J lost 4 bases, with 13 bases between them. In DNA form, the CDR3 reads TGTGCCAGCAGATTGTCCAGGGGTAATCAGCCCCAGCATTTT. Translation: CASRLSRGNQPQHF.

This chain connects TRBV4-3 to TRBJ1-2, with 7 nucleotides matching TRBD1. Trimming at V came to 2 bases and at J to 8 bases, leaving 17 bases not matched to a gene. The germline gives CDR1 LGHNA, CDR2 YSLEER. This CDR3 spans 17 amino acids. The CDR3 protein is CASSQLTVLEGADGYTF. For the CDR3, the DNA is TGCGCCAGCAGCCAATTAACGGTTTTGGAGGGGGCTGACGGCTACACCTTC.

The chain joins TRBV5-1 to TRBJ1-6; weak D call: TRBD1 (5 bases). Germline V lookup: CDR1 SGHRS, CDR2 YFSETQ. V shed 0 bases and J shed 4 bases, with 8 bases lying between them. This CDR3 contains 15 residues. The CDR3 here is CASSLEQAYNSPLHF. The DNA for the CDR3 is TGCGCCAGCAGCTTGGAACAGGCTTATAATTCACCCCTCCACTTT.

The CDR3 loop reads CATGRGRGGNTEAFF. CDR3 bases: TGTGCCACCGGACGGGGAAGGGGAGGTAACACTGAAGCTTTCTTT. The chain has TRBV19 and TRBJ1-1; tentatively, D is TRBD1 (5 bases). Germline-derived CDR1 and CDR2 are LNHDA and SQIVND (reference sequence). There are 15 residues in the CDR3. V was trimmed by 10 bases and J by 2 bases, leaving 20 bases between them. The whole variable domain, remainder taken from reference TRBV19 and TRBJ1-1, is DGGITQSPKYLFRKEGQNVTLSCEQNLNHDAMYWYRQDPGQGLRLIYYSQIVNDFQKGDIAEGYSVSREKKESFPLTVTSAQKNPTAFYLCATGRGRGGNTEAFFGQGTRLTVV.

This chain links TRBV6-6 with TRBJ1-5; a possible D gene is TRBD1 (5 bases). The CDR3 sequence is 16 residues long. The V end was cut by 6 bases, the J end by 0 bases, with 15 bases between. Germline lookup yields CDR1 MNHNY and CDR2 SVGAGI (reference sequence). CDR3 protein: CASRARQSYSNQPQHF. The CDR3 bases are TGTGCCAGCAGGGCCCGACAGTCATATAGCAATCAGCCCCAGCATTTT.

This chain uses TRBV2 with TRBJ2-1, with a weak D call TRBD1 (6 bases). Trimming left V 6 bases short and J 7 bases short, with 16 bases between. CDR1 and CDR2 from the germline V gene are SNHLY and FYNNEI. The CDR3 consists of 14 residues. Here the CDR3 DNA reads TGTGCCAGCAGCGCCGGGACACTCAAAAATGAGCAGTTCTTC. Translation gives CASSAGTLKNEQFF. The whole variable domain, remainder taken from reference TRBV2 and TRBJ2-1, is EPEVTQTPSHQVTQMGQEVILRCVPISNHLYFYWYRQILGQKVEFLVSFYNNEISEKSEIFDDQFSVERPDGSNFTLKIRSTKLEDSAMYFCASSAGTLKNEQFFGPGTRLTVL.

In its sample, this clone was seen once. The rearrangement joins TRBV18 to TRBJ2-7; 9 nucleotides match TRBD1. Germline trimming cut 6 bases from V and 6 bases from J; bases unmatched to any gene: 9. Germline CDR1 and CDR2: KGHSH and LQKENI. The CDR3 runs 14 residues. This CDR3 is CASSWGTGKPEQYF. CDR3 bases: TGTGCCAGCTCGTGGGGGACAGGGAAACCCGAGCAGTACTTC.

The V and J genes are TRBV7-9 and TRBJ2-3, with TRBD1 matching 7 bases. V lost 5 bases, J lost 0 bases, and 5 bases stayed unmatched. Germline V gene data show CDR1 as SEHNR and CDR2 as FQNEAQ (reference sequence). The CDR3 is 15 residues long. CDR3 region: CASSTGTASTDTQYF. DNA for the CDR3: TGTGCCAGCAGCACAGGGACAGCTAGCACAGATACGCAGTATTTT.

The chain combines TRBV6-5 with TRBJ2-3; D gene ambiguous. The CDR3 contains 13 residues. CDR1 MNHEY and CDR2 SVGAGI come from the germline V gene. V dropped 0 bases and J dropped 5 bases, with 6 bases sitting between them. The CDR3 loop reads CASSYSRRDTQYF. CDR3 in DNA: TGTGCCAGCAGTTACTCGAGGAGAGATACGCAGTATTTT.

The gene calls are TRBV5-1 and TRBJ1-1; 8 bases map to TRBD1. CDR1 is SGHRS and CDR2 is YFSETQ in the germline V gene. The CDR3 is 14 amino acids. The ends lost 4 bases at V and 5 bases at J; junction bases unmatched: 7. CDR3 DNA sequence: TGCGCCAGCAGCACGACAGGGGTATCGACTGAAGCTTTCTTT. Its translation: CASSTTGVSTEAFF.